This is a list of T cell receptor beta chains from one sample in a study of OX40 agonist ivuxolimab in advanced cancers. Method: immunoSEQ multiplex PCR; TCRdb's copy keeps in-frame clones and lacks some. The data contain 40,000 to 45,000 clones, approximately 91% of them singletons. The specimen was CD4+ or CD8+ T cells sorted from blood, collected in a trial of the OX40 agonist ivuxolimab. The receptors were gathered from an adult with an advanced solid tumor such as melanoma, head and neck, liver or kidney cancer. CDR3s include the opening cysteine and the closing phenylalanine or tryptophan. The D gene is left open where the match is weak. Size values are once, few and many counts, or a class for expanded clones, and some rows have none.

d_call	j_call	clone_size	v_call	cdr3_aa	cdr3_nt
TRBD1	TRBJ2-1	-	TRBV5-4	CASNPGQPFYSNEQFF	TGTGCCAGCAACCCGGGACAGCCCTTTTATAGCAATGAGCAGTTCTTC
-	TRBJ2-6	-	TRBV15	CATSRDYGRSSGANVLTF	TGTGCCACCAGCAGAGATTATGGCAGGTCCTCTGGGGCCAACGTCCTGACTTTC
TRBD2	TRBJ2-7	-	TRBV11-1	CASSRGEDYEQYF	TGTGCCAGCAGCCGGGGGGAGGACTACGAGCAGTACTTC
-	TRBJ2-1	-	TRBV7-3	CASSFDRSSYNEQFF	TGTGCCAGCAGCTTCGACAGGTCTTCCTACAATGAGCAGTTCTTC
-	TRBJ2-5	-	TRBV6-1	CASNIRNREVETQYF	TGTGCCAGCAACATAAGAAACAGGGAAGTGGAGACCCAGTACTTC
-	TRBJ1-1	-	TRBV29-1	CSVEMGGEAFF	TGCAGCGTTGAAATGGGGGGGGAAGCTTTCTTT
TRBD1	TRBJ2-2	-	TRBV4-1	CASRIGTGTPGELFF	TGCGCCAGCAGAATAGGGACAGGGACGCCCGGGGAGCTGTTTTTT
-	TRBJ2-3	-	TRBV7-2	CASSLARARTDTQYF	TGTGCCAGCAGCTTAGCGCGAGCGCGCACAGATACGCAGTATTTT
TRBD2	TRBJ2-3	-	TRBV5-8	CASSHGTSGRPDTQYF	TGTGCCAGCAGCCACGGGACTAGCGGGAGGCCAGATACGCAGTATTTT
-	TRBJ1-1	-	TRBV27	CASTTRSGTEAFF	TGTGCCAGCACCACCCGCTCAGGGACTGAAGCTTTCTTT
TRBD1	TRBJ2-5	-	TRBV9	CASGGRQGARETQYF	TGTGCCAGTGGGGGAAGACAGGGGGCTCGTGAGACCCAGTACTTC
TRBD2	TRBJ2-3	-	TRBV5-4	CASTPLEAGATDTQYF	TGTGCCAGCACCCCCCTCGAAGCGGGGGCCACAGATACGCAGTATTTT
-	TRBJ1-1	-	TRBV6-5	CASSRQNTEAFF	TGTGCCAGCAGTCGACAAAACACTGAAGCTTTCTTT
TRBD1	TRBJ2-7	-	TRBV6-5	CASSYLRTGTYEQYF	TGTGCCAGCAGTTACTTGAGGACAGGGACCTACGAGCAGTACTTC
TRBD2	TRBJ2-7	-	TRBV15	CATSRASSGSTYEQYF	TGTGCCACCAGCAGAGCTTCAAGCGGGAGTACTTACGAGCAGTACTTC
-	TRBJ1-2	-	TRBV6-6	CASSYRQNDGYTF	TGTGCCAGCAGTTACAGACAGAACGATGGCTACACCTTC
-	TRBJ2-5	once	TRBV15	CATSRETGPGETQYF	TGTGCCACCAGCAGAGAGACAGGCCCGGGGGAGACCCAGTACTTC
TRBD2	TRBJ2-7	-	TRBV4-1	CASSQVGLADYEQYF	TGCGCCAGCAGCCAAGTAGGTCTAGCGGATTACGAGCAGTACTTC
TRBD2	TRBJ2-6	-	TRBV5-4	CASSNSWTSGRASGANVLTF	TGTGCCAGCAGCAACTCTTGGACTAGCGGGAGGGCCTCTGGGGCCAACGTCCTGACTTTC
-	TRBJ2-3	-	TRBV5-4	CASTERGGRDTQYF	TGTGCCAGCACTGAAAGGGGAGGTCGAGATACGCAGTATTTT
TRBD1	TRBJ1-5	-	TRBV4-1	CASSQDITGGSNQPQHF	TGCGCCAGCAGCCAAGATATTACAGGGGGAAGCAATCAGCCCCAGCATTTT
TRBD2	TRBJ2-1	-	TRBV7-9	CASSSGLAERSNNEQFF	TGTGCCAGCAGCTCGGGACTAGCGGAACGTTCCAACAATGAGCAGTTCTTC
-	TRBJ2-7	-	TRBV14	CASSHRGGERYF	TGTGCCAGCAGCCATCGGGGTGGTGAAAGGTACTTC
-	TRBJ1-1	-	TRBV28	CASSLFGNTYTEAFF	TGTGCCAGCAGTTTATTCGGGAACACGTACACTGAAGCTTTCTTT